This T cell receptor (beta chain) is from a study of lymphopenia after photon versus proton radiotherapy. Only in-frame clones appear in the TCRdb table, and some are missing; sequencing was by immunoSEQ multiplex PCR. The data hold 13,000 or so clones, with roughly 90% observed a single time. Overall study findings and caveats: After the lymphocyte nadir, photon-treated repertoires showed oligoclonal expansion, especially of CD8+ Temra cells. Post-nadir TCR diversity decline inversely tracked overall survival among those who died. Under photons, naive T cells and diversity fell while effector/memory populations rose.

J gave up 2 bases and V 4 bases, and 12 bases lay outside the gene matches. Germline V gives CDR1 MGHRA, CDR2 YSYEKL. The CDR3 consists of 18 residues. On this clone: Its antigen is as yet unknown.

This sequence was found in a man in his sixties with pancreatic cancer. This rearrangement joins TRBV4-1 to TRBJ2-4, with 9 positions matching TRBD2. The specimen was peripheral blood, collected from a patient treated with photon-based radiotherapy. The CDR3 reads CASSREGVLAGSKNIQYF. The CDR3 DNA is TGCGCCAGCAGCCGGGAAGGGGTCCTAGCGGGGTCCAAAAACATTCAGTACTTC.